These 30 T cell receptor beta chains were all obtained from the same sample, sequenced in a study of tumor-infiltrating lymphocytes in primary liver carcinoma. Total RNA (roughly 530 ng) served as template for TCR beta cDNA synthesis primed by a constant-region primer. Employing slightly modified ARM-PCR, three nested multiplex PCR rounds were run, and these gave rise to the TCR beta libraries. Each of the first two PCR rounds ran 9 to 11 cycles with TRBV1-TRBV30 forward and C-beta reverse primers. TCRdb reanalysed the multiplex PCR reads using MiXCR and keeps one entry per CDR3 protein. Of roughly 330,000 distinct CDR3 sequences detected, 65% appear once; the ten largest clones hold approximately 5.9%. Unsorted whole blood supplied the blood RNA, and germline DNA was isolated too. Input material: peripheral blood. Receptors originate from a man aged 40-50 years with primary liver carcinoma and hepatitis B virus infection.

Comment on this clonotype: Relative to the germline gene, one junction end is altered; a read error may explain this. The chain has TRBV6-2 or TRBV6-3 and TRBJ1-2; 11 nucleotides align to TRBD1. The CDR3 spans 15 residues. The germline gives CDR1 MNHEY, CDR2 SVGEGT. CDR3 amino acids: CASTIRTGGNYRYTF. The CDR3 bases are TGTGCCAGCACAATCCGGACAGGGGGCAACTATCGCTACACCTTC.

This clonotype was observed a single time. The chain employs TRBV21-1 and TRBJ1-5. TRBV21-1 is flagged as a pseudogene. CDR3 length: 14 amino acids. CDR3: CATSKGVSNQPQHF. The CDR3, as DNA: TGTGCCACCAGCAAAGGGGTTAGCAATCAGCCCCAGCATTTT.

As concerns this clonotype: At one of its ends the junction is not consistent with the germline gene, which may arise from a read error. This rearrangement joins TRBV4-3 to TRBJ2-2; perhaps D is TRBD1 or TRBD2 (6 bases each). CDR3 size: 15 residues. The germline V gene encodes CDR1 LGHNA and CDR2 YSLEER. The CDR3 DNA reads TGCGCCAGCAGTCTAGTTGTGGGGGGCACCGAGGAGCTGTTTTTT. It translates to CASSLVVGGTEELFF.

Notes on this clonotype: It may be a read error: a sequence one base away is much more abundant. The CDR3 does not end in the conserved phenylalanine or tryptophan, so this is likely a read error. CDR3 sequence: CSVEEGLTEAFY. The CDR3 nucleotides are TGCAGCGTTGAAGAAGGACTCACTGAAGCTTTCTAT. This chain joins TRBV29-1 and TRBJ1-1; D is ambiguous. V lost 0 bases and J 4 bases, leaving 6 bases between the germline ends. This CDR3 is built from 12 residues. Germline CDR1 SQVTM, CDR2 ANQGSEA.

With respect to this clonotype: Compared with germline, one end of the junction differs, possibly owing to a read error. This sequence joins TRBV11-2 and TRBJ2-7; the D call may be TRBD1 or TRBD2 (6 bases each). Germline CDR1 is SGHAT and CDR2 is FQNNGV. The length of the CDR3 is 14 residues. The CDR3 DNA sequence: TGTGCCAGTGCAGTGGGTAGCCCAAGGGGGGTGCATCACTTC. It yields the protein CASAVGSPRGVHHF. The whole variable domain, filled in from reference TRBV11-2 and TRBJ2-7, reads EAGVAQSPRYKIIEKRQSVAFWCNPISGHATLYWYQQILGQGPKLLIQFQNNGVVDDSQLPKDRFSAERLKGVDSTLKIQPAKLEDSAVYLCASAVGSPRGVHHFGPGTRLTVT.

As for this clonotype: Compared with germline, one end of the junction differs, possibly owing to a read error. The chain is built from TRBV11-1 and TRBJ2-5; D possibly corresponds to TRBD2 (5 bases). Germline values: CDR1 SGHAT, CDR2 FQDESV (reference sequence). The CDR3 contains 14 residues. CDR3 bases: TGTGCAAGCAGCTGGACCCCCCGAGAGGAGGCCCAGTACTTC. It is translated as CASSWTPREEAQYF.

The chain uses TRBV6-2 or TRBV6-3 and TRBJ2-7, with TRBD2 matching 9 bases. The V segment lost 7 bases and the J segment 0 bases; nucleotides outside the gene matches: 13. The CDR3 totals 17 residues. The germline gives CDR1 MNHEY, CDR2 SVGEGT. CDR3 sequence reads: CASNQGTSWMSSYEQYF. CDR3 DNA: TGTGCCAGCAACCAAGGGACTAGCTGGATGAGCTCCTACGAGCAGTACTTC.

As for this clonotype: This likely comes from a read error, as the CDR3 has no conserved phenylalanine or tryptophan at its end. The V call is TRBV6-2 or TRBV6-3, the J call TRBJ2-1, with 12 bases that match TRBD2. Germline V CDR1 and CDR2: MNHEY, SVGEGT. This CDR3 comprises 15 residues. The CDR3 bases are TGTGCCGGCAGCAGACTAGCGGGAGAGGTTAATGAGCAGTTCCTC. Translation gives CAGSRLAGEVNEQFL.

Note on this clonotype: A read error may account for a junction end that differs from germline. The CDR3 sequence is CATRTRDNEQFF. In DNA, the CDR3 is TGCGCCACCAGAACCAGAGACAATGAGCAGTTCTTC. The J gene is TRBJ2-1, the V gene TRBV28, with D uncertain. Per the germline V gene, CDR1 is MDHEN and CDR2 is SYDVKM. The CDR3 covers 12 residues.

In this sample, this clonotype turned up once. One end of the junction is discordant with germline, which a read error may explain. The chain has TRBV4-3 and TRBJ2-3; TRBD1 agrees at 8 bases. The germline V gene has CDR1 LGHNA and CDR2 YSLEER. The CDR3 spans 15 residues. CDR3 protein: CASSEDGTGTDMQYF. The CDR3 bases are TGCGCCAGCAGCGAAGACGGGACAGGCACAGATATGCAGTATTTT.

The genes are TRBV12-3 or TRBV12-4 and TRBJ2-2; no firm D call. The V gene lost 6 bases and the J gene lost 3 bases, with 11 bases spanning the gap. The CDR3 has 14 residues. The CDR3 coding sequence is TGTGCCAGCAGCCTACAGAGATACACCGGGGAGCTGTTTTTT. It translates to CASSLQRYTGELFF.

The gene calls are TRBV4-3 and TRBJ2-2, with 8 bases that match TRBD2. This CDR3 region has 16 residues. J gave up 4 bases and V 0 bases, and 4 bases lay outside the gene matches. The germline V gene encodes CDR1 LGHNA and CDR2 YSLEER. CDR3 residues: CASSQEETSATGELFF. CDR3 coding DNA: TGCGCCAGCAGCCAAGAAGAGACTAGCGCCACCGGGGAGCTGTTTTTT.

V is TRBV4-2 and J is TRBJ2-1; 11 nucleotides match TRBD2. The germline gives CDR1 LGHNA, CDR2 YNFKEQ. This CDR3 comprises 16 residues. V was pared by 2 bases and J by 5 bases, with 5 bases of the junction left unmatched. CDR3 amino acids: CASSQQSGLADNEQFF. The CDR3, as DNA: TGTGCCAGCAGCCAACAATCGGGACTAGCGGACAATGAGCAGTTCTTC.

Comments on this clonotype: Its ends do not fully match the called genes, so a read error is possible. The chain joins TRBV5-4 to TRBJ2-1; possibly TRBD1 for D (5 bases). Germline V gene sequence: CDR1 SGHNT, CDR2 YYREEE (reference sequence). CDR3 size: 16 residues. CDR3 nucleotide sequence: TGTGCCAGCAGCAGACAGAGAGGTGGGGTTTACAGTGAGCAGTTCTTC. This sequence encodes CASSRQRGGVYSEQFF.

This chain joins TRBV7-9 and TRBJ2-5; 10 bases match TRBD2. The CDR3 loop spans 15 amino acids. Trimming removed 5 bases from V and 6 bases from J; junction bases left unmatched: 9. CDR1 is SEHNR, CDR2 FQNEAQ, per germline (reference sequence). This chain's CDR3 is CASSAGTSVGKTQYF. The CDR3 DNA reads as TGTGCCAGCAGCGCCGGGACTAGCGTGGGGAAGACCCAGTACTTC.

As to this clonotype: Sequence at one end of the junction differs from germline and may be a read error. V and J are TRBV6-6 and TRBJ2-3; no clear D. The CDR3 consists of 14 residues. Germline values: CDR1 MNHNY, CDR2 SVGAGI (reference sequence). CDR3 in amino acids: CASENPLVVDTQYF. The CDR3 bases are TGTGCCAGCGAGAACCCCCTCGTGGTAGATACACAGTATTTT.

About this clonotype: This may be a read error, as it is one base from a much larger clone. The rearrangement uses TRBV6-6 and TRBJ2-2; 7 positions match TRBD2. This CDR3 is 14 amino acids long. CDR1 and CDR2 (germline): MNHNY, SVGAGI (reference sequence). The CDR3 DNA sequence: TGTGCCAGCCGGGGGGAGACGGGCACCCGGGAGCTGTTTTTT. The encoded protein is CASRGETGTRELFF.

Many counts were recorded for this clonotype. A much larger clone differs by one base, so this may be a read error. The chain combines TRBV11-2 with TRBJ2-5; maybe TRBD2 (6 bases). Germline CDR1 is SGHAT and CDR2 is FQNNGV. Trimming took off 1 base at V and 9 bases at J, with 18 bases between the two ends. The CDR3 is made up of 15 amino acids. The CDR3 DNA sequence: TGTGCCAGCAGCTTAGTGGGAGGCGAGAAAGGGGCCCAGTACTTC. Protein product: CASSLVGGEKGAQYF.

This clonotype has a single count. The CDR3 reads CASSPSFHSGNTEAFF. The CDR3 DNA reads TGTGCCAGCAGCCCGAGCTTCCACTCTGGAAACACTGAAGCTTTCTTT. This chain uses TRBV11-3 with TRBJ1-1, with unresolved D. Germline lookup yields CDR1 SGHNT and CDR2 YENEEA. The germline V and J ends were trimmed by 5 bases and 2 bases, with 18 bases remaining between them. This CDR3 has 16 amino acids.

Turning to this clonotype: A much larger clone lies a single base off, so this may be a read error. This chain joins TRBV6-1 and TRBJ2-7; D is undetermined. CDR1 MNHNS and CDR2 SASEGT come from the germline V gene. The CDR3 covers 14 residues. CDR3: CANSEGWNLYEQYF. The CDR3 coding sequence is TGTGCCAACAGTGAAGGATGGAACCTTTACGAGCAGTACTTC.

Concerning this clonotype: Being one base from a much bigger clone, this may be a read error. The chain recombines TRBV10-3 with TRBJ2-3, with 7 bases lining up with TRBD2. The CDR3 consists of 17 residues. J was trimmed by 0 bases and V by 2 bases; bases with no gene match: 8. Germline values: CDR1 ENHRY, CDR2 SYGVKD. The CDR3 region is CAISEKQAGFSTDTQYF. In nucleotides, the CDR3 is TGTGCCATCAGTGAGAAACAAGCGGGATTTAGCACAGATACGCAGTATTTT.

This clonotype showed up just a few times. A much larger clonotype is one base distant, so this may be a read error. The rearrangement joins TRBV10-3 to TRBJ2-2; TRBD2 matches 9 bases. The germline V gene encodes CDR1 ENHRY and CDR2 SYGVKD. The V gene end was trimmed by 6 bases and the J gene end by 7 bases; junction bases not matched to a gene: 3. This CDR3 region has 13 residues. CDR3 region: CAISSGGSGELFF. DNA of the CDR3: TGTGCCATCAGCAGCGGGGGGAGCGGGGAGCTGTTTTTT.

A note on this clonotype: A read error may explain this, as a much larger clone is one base away. The chain links TRBV11-2 to TRBJ1-1, with D hard to call. From germline, CDR1 is SGHAT and CDR2 FQNNGV. This CDR3 has 14 residues. V lost 5 bases and J 7 bases, leaving 17 bases between the germline ends. The CDR3 spells CASSRNGLSGEAFF. The CDR3, as DNA: TGTGCCAGCAGCCGAAACGGCCTTTCGGGTGAAGCTTTCTTT. Full variable domain (rest looked up from reference TRBV11-2 and TRBJ1-1): EAGVAQSPRYKIIEKRQSVAFWCNPISGHATLYWYQQILGQGPKLLIQFQNNGVVDDSQLPKDRFSAERLKGVDSTLKIQPAKLEDSAVYLCASSRNGLSGEAFFGQGTRLTVV.

The J gene is TRBJ1-5, the V gene TRBV12-3 or TRBV12-4; D unclear. Trimming cost V 5 bases and J 5 bases, with 10 bases left between them. The CDR3 covers 13 residues. The CDR3 DNA is TGTGCCAGCAGTCCATACGGGGATCAGCCCCAGCATTTT. Encoded protein: CASSPYGDQPQHF.

This clonotype was counted between two and nine times. This could be a read error, since a much larger clone is one nucleotide away. The chain has TRBV6-5 and TRBJ1-1; no clear D gene. The length of the CDR3 is 14 residues. V lost 4 bases, J lost 1 base, and 10 bases lay in between. Germline V gene sequence: CDR1 MNHEY, CDR2 SVGAGI. CDR3 coding DNA: TGTGCCAGCAGTTTCGGACTGGGGAACACTGAAGCTTTCTTT. The encoded protein is CASSFGLGNTEAFF.

In its sample, this clonotype was seen a few times. The chain employs TRBV12-3 or TRBV12-4 and TRBJ2-7; 7 positions agree with TRBD2. The V gene end was trimmed by 3 bases and the J gene end by 3 bases; junction bases not matched to a gene: 8. This CDR3 has 15 amino acids. The CDR3 sequence is CASSFRSSGVYEQYF. CDR3 nucleotides: TGTGCCAGCAGTTTCAGATCTAGCGGAGTCTACGAGCAGTACTTC.

As regards this clonotype: Lacking the conserved final phenylalanine or tryptophan, this CDR3 likely reflects a read error. V is TRBV11-2 and J is TRBJ2-7; TRBD1 might be the D (6 bases). The CDR3 has 14 amino acids. Germline-derived CDR1 and CDR2 are SGHAT and FQNNGV. The CDR3 loop is CTSSPGQLAYEQYL. Written as DNA, the CDR3 is TGTACCAGCAGCCCAGGACAGCTGGCCTACGAGCAGTACTTA.

This clonotype has ten or more counts. The chain employs TRBV6-2 or TRBV6-3 and TRBJ2-2, with 7 bases fitting TRBD1. Per the germline V gene, CDR1 is MNHEY and CDR2 is SVGEGT. There are 16 residues in the CDR3. The junction had 10 bases not matched to a gene; V was cut back by 3 bases and J by 6 bases. The CDR3 loop is CASSYKTGEVPGELFF. CDR3 nucleotide sequence: TGTGCCAGCAGTTATAAAACAGGGGAAGTCCCCGGGGAGCTGTTTTTT.

The V call is TRBV10-2, the J call TRBJ2-3; 7 bases are a match to TRBD2. The CDR3 runs to 15 residues. J was trimmed by 3 bases and V by 5 bases; bases with no gene match: 8. Per the germline V gene, CDR1 is WSHSY and CDR2 is SAAADI. Written as DNA, the CDR3 is TGCGCCAGCAGTTGTGGCGGGAGAAAGACAGATACGCAGTATTTT. Protein sequence: CASSCGGRKTDTQYF.

On this clonotype itself: In this CDR3 the conserved last residue, phenylalanine or tryptophan, is missing, so a read error is likely. No DNA is shown, since the ends of the CDR3 on it are uncertain; the CDR3 is the one TCRdb lists. The genes are TRBV11-2 and TRBJ2-5. Germline assignment: CDR1 SGHAT and CDR2 FQNNGV. Including both end residues, the CDR3 is 13 amino acids long. The CDR3 loop reads CASSFNSQETQCL.